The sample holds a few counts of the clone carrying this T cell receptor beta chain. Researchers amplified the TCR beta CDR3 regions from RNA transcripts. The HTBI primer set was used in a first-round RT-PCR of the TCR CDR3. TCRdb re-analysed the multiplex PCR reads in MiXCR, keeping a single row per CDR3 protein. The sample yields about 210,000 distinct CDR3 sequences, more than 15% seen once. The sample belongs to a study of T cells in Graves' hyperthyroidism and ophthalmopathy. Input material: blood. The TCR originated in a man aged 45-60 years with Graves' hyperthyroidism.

CDR3 sequence (DNA): TGTGCCAGCAGCCCCATCCGGGCCGACTACGAGCAGTACTTC. Translation gives CASSPIRADYEQYF. The chain couples TRBV7-2 to TRBJ2-7; D unresolved. This CDR3 comprises 14 residues. Germline V lookup: CDR1 SGHTA, CDR2 FQGNSA. V gave up 5 bases and J gave up 3 bases, with 14 bases separating them.